A selection of T cell receptor beta chains follows, all from one sample in a study of shared clonotypes between healthy human individuals. TCRdb keeps only in-frame clones here, not all; method: immunoSEQ multiplex PCR. The data show about 1.4 million clones, around 97% seen once. Material for sequencing was naive CD4+ T cells sorted from blood. These receptors were collected from a man aged 30-40 years in good health. Both conserved end residues are part of each CDR3. D genes are given only for firm matches. For some rows the clone size is stated as once, few or many, or as a class when expanded; others skip it.

.	TRBV5-1	TRBJ1-4	.	TGCGCCAGCAGGAGAGATCAGGGAGGGCGGGAAAAACTGTTTTTT	CASRRDQGGREKLFF
.	TRBV28	TRBJ1-5	.	TGTGCCAGCAGTTTATCGAGTTTTGGTTCAGGGGCCGGCAATCAGCCCCAGCATTTT	CASSLSSFGSGAGNQPQHF
.	TRBV19	TRBJ2-3	.	TGTGCCAGTAGTATCATAGCGGCTAGCACAGATACGCAGTATTTT	CASSIIAASTDTQYF
.	TRBV28	TRBJ2-2	TRBD1	TGTGCCAGCAGTTTGTTTCGCCGGACAGGTCAGACCGGGGAGCTGTTTTTT	CASSLFRRTGQTGELFF
once	TRBV10-3	TRBJ2-3	TRBD1	TGTGCCATCCAAGCCGGGACAGGGAGCACAGATACGCAGTATTTT	CAIQAGTGSTDTQYF
.	TRBV30	TRBJ2-5	TRBD2	TGTGCCTGGAGGGGAGCGGGAGCCGATAGACAAGAGACCCAGTACTTC	CAWRGAGADRQETQYF
once	TRBV10-3	TRBJ1-4	.	TGTGCCACTTCGGGTGGTGCAACTAATGAAAAACTGTTTTTT	CATSGGATNEKLFF
.	TRBV2	TRBJ1-5	.	TGTGCCAGCAGTGAATGGGGGGGATTCAGCAATCAGCCCCAGCATTTT	CASSEWGGFSNQPQHF
.	TRBV6-1	TRBJ2-7	TRBD2	TGTGCCAGCAGTGAAGTTTGGGGCGGGAGTCGACACGAGCAGTACTTC	CASSEVWGGSRHEQYF
.	TRBV5-4	TRBJ2-3	.	TGTGCCAGCACCTTTGAGAACACAGATACGCAGTATTTT	CASTFENTDTQYF
.	TRBV27	TRBJ2-7	.	TGTGCCAGTAGACTAGATCGAGGCTCCTACGAGCAGTACTTC	CASRLDRGSYEQYF
.	TRBV7-2	TRBJ2-2	.	TGTGCCAGCAGCCAGGACAGTTTGGGCGGGGAGCTGTTTTTT	CASSQDSLGGELFF
.	TRBV6-6	TRBJ1-3	.	TGTGCCAGCAGTTATAGCCCAGCTGGAAACACCATATATTTT	CASSYSPAGNTIYF
.	TRBV7-2	TRBJ2-1	TRBD2	TGTGCCAGCAGCTTAGGCGGGAGCGGGAGGTTGGGGCAGTTCTTC	CASSLGGSGRLGQFF
.	TRBV14	TRBJ2-1	.	TGTGCCAGCAGCCAAGGGTACGGGAGTGTTGACAATGAGCAGTTCTTC	CASSQGYGSVDNEQFF
.	TRBV11-1	TRBJ2-2	TRBD1	TGTGCCAGCAGCTTGGTCGGGACAGGGGTCACCGGGGAGCTGTTTTTT	CASSLVGTGVTGELFF
.	TRBV2	TRBJ2-7	TRBD2	TGTGCCAGCAGACCGGGACTAGCCTCCTACGAGCAGTACTTC	CASRPGLASYEQYF
once	TRBV5-6	TRBJ2-5	.	TGTGCCAGCAGCCGCCTGACTATCGTCCCGGCAGAGACCCAGTACTTC	CASSRLTIVPAETQYF
.	TRBV28	TRBJ1-2	.	TGTGCCAGCAGTTTGGGCTTTGGGTATGGCTACACCTTC	CASSLGFGYGYTF
.	TRBV7-7	TRBJ1-5	.	TGTGCTAGCAGCTCCACAGTGGGACAGCCCCAGCATTTT	CASSSTVGQPQHF
.	TRBV7-3	TRBJ2-2	.	TGTGCCAGCAGCTTAACCCGGACCGGGGAGCTGTTTTTT	CASSLTRTGELFF
.	TRBV14	TRBJ2-2	TRBD2	TGTGCCAGCAGCCAAGATGGGAGGCTAGCGGGTCTGGCGAACACCGGGGAGCTGTTTTTT	CASSQDGRLAGLANTGELFF
.	TRBV10-2	TRBJ2-7	.	TGCGCCAGCAACACCATCGCTAGCGAAACCTACGAGCAGTACTTC	CASNTIASETYEQYF